This T cell receptor (beta chain) came from a study of shared clonotypes between healthy human individuals. V was cut by 2 bases and J by 0 bases, with 8 bases left in between. CDR1 is SGHTA, CDR2 FQGTGA, per germline. This CDR3 is 15 amino acids long. The protocol was immunoSEQ multiplex PCR, while the TCRdb copy is restricted to in-frame clones and leaves out a portion. The table records some 790,000 clones, approximately 72% of them present only once. The clonotype originates from a woman in her 30s in good health. Sequencing was done on a sample of memory CD4+ T cells sorted from blood. Subset denoted: CD45RA-negative fraction. V usage is TRBV7-3 and J usage is TRBJ2-1; the D is unclear. The DNA of the CDR3 is TGTGCCAGCAGCTTAGGGATGAGCTCCTACAATGAGCAGTTCTTC. The encoded protein is CASSLGMSSYNEQFF.